This T cell receptor (beta chain) was observed in a study of blood T cell repertoires in COVID-19. TCRdb's table, derived via immunoSEQ multiplex PCR, lists solely in-frame clones and lacks some. The table has around 140,000 clones, roughly 81% seen once. This clone has a handful of counts. The CDR3 has 13 amino acids. V shed 6 bases and J shed 0 bases, with 10 bases lying between them. Germline V gene lookup returns CDR1 SGHNT and CDR2 YYREEE (reference sequence). The specimen sequenced was PBMCs or T cells enriched from blood (not recorded which). The chain joins TRBV5-4 to TRBJ2-7; D perhaps matches TRBD2 (5 bases). The TCR was taken from a woman aged 50 to 60 with acute COVID-19. Here the CDR3 DNA reads TGTGCCAGCACCCTCGGAGGCTCCTACGAGCAGTACTTC. Its translation: CASTLGGSYEQYF.